Below are 30 T cell receptor beta chains sequenced from a single sample in a study of blood T cell repertoires in COVID-19. The table came from immunoSEQ multiplex PCR; TCRdb's copy has only in-frame clones and leaves some out. The repertoire has under 95,000 clones, about 83% of them found once; the top ten carry 29%. The material sequenced was peripheral blood. The receptors here all came from an elderly woman with acute or convalescent COVID-19.

The chain carries TRBV5-1 and TRBJ1-1, with D maybe TRBD1 (5 bases). Germline V gene data show CDR1 as SGHRS and CDR2 as YFSETQ. The CDR3 contains 13 residues. V was pared by 2 bases and J by 2 bases, with 7 bases between. The CDR3 DNA reads as TGCGCCAGCAGCTTCCAGGGCAACACTGAAGCTTTCTTT. It translates to CASSFQGNTEAFF.

The chain combines TRBV5-1 with TRBJ2-3; 12 bases line up with TRBD2. J gave up 5 bases and V 0 bases, and 7 bases lay outside the gene matches. CDR1 and CDR2 from the germline V gene are SGHRS and YFSETQ. The CDR3 runs 17 residues. CDR3 amino acids: CASSLVRGLAGEDTQYF. CDR3 in DNA: TGCGCCAGCAGCTTGGTAAGGGGACTAGCGGGTGAAGATACGCAGTATTTT. The variable domain in full, with the rest retrieved from reference TRBV5-1 and TRBJ2-3, is KAGVTQTPRYLIKTRGQQVTLSCSPISGHRSVSWYQQTPGQGLQFLFEYFSETQRNKGNFPGRFSGRQFSNSRSEMNVSTLELGDSALYLCASSLVRGLAGEDTQYFGPGTRLTVL.

The chain combines TRBV9 with TRBJ2-3; TRBD1 aligns across 9 bases. Germline-derived CDR1 and CDR2 are SGDLS and YYNGEE. The V gene end was trimmed by 3 bases and the J gene end by 7 bases; junction bases not matched to a gene: 9. This CDR3 has 15 residues. CDR3 sequence (DNA): TGTGCCAGCAGCGAGAGGGACAGGGATGGATATACGCAGTATTTT. As protein: CASSERDRDGYTQYF.

This clone was seen a handful of times. The chain is built from TRBV6-5 and TRBJ2-7; D is ambiguous. V was cut by 0 bases and J by 5 bases, with 17 bases left in between. Germline values: CDR1 MNHEY, CDR2 SVGAGI. CDR3 length equals 16 residues. This CDR3 reads CASSYSSPTLAHEQYF. CDR3 bases: TGTGCCAGCAGTTACTCTAGCCCGACCCTGGCCCACGAGCAGTACTTC.

The chain is built from TRBV7-2 and TRBJ2-7; 12 nucleotides line up with TRBD2. The germline CDR1 and CDR2 sequences are SGHTA and FQGNSA. The V gene end was trimmed by 5 bases and the J gene end by 3 bases; junction bases not matched to a gene: 2. This CDR3 is built from 14 residues. The CDR3 nucleotides are TGTGCCAGCAGCAGGGGACTAGCGGGCTACGAGCAGTACTTC. Translated, it gives CASSRGLAGYEQYF.

The genes are TRBV9 and TRBJ1-3, with D possibly being TRBD1 (6 bases). Trimming took off 2 bases at V and 0 bases at J, with 12 bases between the two ends. There are 16 residues in the CDR3. Germline V gene sequence: CDR1 SGDLS, CDR2 YYNGEE. The CDR3 DNA reads as TGTGCCAGCAGCGTTACCTCGACAGGCTCTGGAAACACCATATATTTT. Translated, it gives CASSVTSTGSGNTIYF.

This clone was observed once. The V and J genes are TRBV10-3 and TRBJ2-4; D remains unclear. The CDR3 length is 14 residues. With 10 bases removed from V and 3 bases from J, the gap between germline ends came to 16 bases. The V gene's germline CDR1 is ENHRY and CDR2 SYGVKD. CDR3 nucleotide sequence: TGTGCCACCAGAACAGCATATGACAAAAACATTCAGTACTTC. Its protein is CATRTAYDKNIQYF.

The chain couples TRBV3-1 (or the pseudogene TRBV3-2) to TRBJ1-4; 9 bases agree with TRBD1. This CDR3 has 14 residues. Trimming cost V 0 bases and J 10 bases; bases outside gene matches: 3. From germline, CDR1 is LGHDT and CDR2 YNNKEL (reference sequence). The CDR3 is CASSQEGQGGKLFF. The CDR3 DNA sequence: TGTGCCAGCAGCCAAGAGGGACAGGGTGGAAAACTGTTTTTT.

The V gene is TRBV19, the J gene TRBJ2-7; 10 bases match TRBD2. V shed 11 bases and J 5 bases; nucleotides not matched to a gene: 12. Looked up from germline, CDR1 is LNHDA and CDR2 is SQIVND (reference sequence). CDR3 length: 14 residues. CDR3 DNA sequence: TGTGCCTCTACCTCTGGGCTAGCGGGAGACGAGCAGTACTTC. Its translation is CASTSGLAGDEQYF.

Points on this clone: The conserved phenylalanine or tryptophan normally closing the CDR3 is absent here, so this likely arose from a read error. Because the CDR3's place on the DNA is in doubt, the DNA is left out and the CDR3 is given as listed by TCRdb. The chain uses TRBV5-1 and TRBJ2-7; the table's D call, TRBD2, has no DNA check behind it. The CDR3 has 10 residues if both end residues are counted. In germline, CDR1 is SGHRS, CDR2 YFSETQ. CDR3 in amino acids: CASSFPGDLG.

V usage is TRBV28 and J usage is TRBJ1-2; the match to TRBD1 covers 11 bases. V lost 6 bases, J lost 11 bases, and 11 bases stayed unmatched. This CDR3 comprises 14 residues. Per germline, CDR1 MDHEN and CDR2 SYDVKM. CDR3 region: CASSTGQGAIGYTF. For the CDR3, the DNA is TGTGCCAGCAGCACCGGACAGGGGGCTATCGGGTACACCTTC.

The V call is TRBV28, the J call TRBJ2-1; tentatively, D is TRBD2 (7 bases). Germline assignment: CDR1 MDHEN and CDR2 SYDVKM. The CDR3 is made up of 16 amino acids. The ends were cut back, 6 bases at V and 1 base at J, with 16 bases in the middle. The CDR3 spells CASSPPQGGSYNEQFF. CDR3 nucleotides: TGTGCCAGCAGCCCCCCACAGGGAGGGTCCTACAATGAGCAGTTCTTC.

V is TRBV7-3 and J is TRBJ2-5, with TRBD2 matching 8 bases. The length of the CDR3 is 14 residues. Trimming at V came to 5 bases and at J to 5 bases, leaving 7 bases not matched to a gene. CDR1 is SGHTA, CDR2 FQGTGA, per germline. The CDR3 nucleotides are TGTGCCAGCAGCGACGGGACTAGTCTCGAGACCCAGTACTTC. The encoded protein is CASSDGTSLETQYF.

This clone appeared a single time. V is TRBV19 and J is TRBJ1-1; D unresolved. This CDR3 comprises 13 residues. Germline-derived CDR1 and CDR2 are LNHDA and SQIVND (reference sequence). The germline V and J ends were trimmed by 3 bases and 2 bases, with 7 bases remaining between them. CDR3 nucleotide sequence: TGTGCCAGTAGTATCTTCCCCAACACTGAAGCTTTCTTT. Translation gives CASSIFPNTEAFF.

This rearrangement joins TRBV7-2 to TRBJ1-2; 7 bases match TRBD1. Germline V CDR1 and CDR2: SGHTA, FQGNSA. V shed 5 bases, J shed 4 bases, and the junction held 10 bases outside the gene matches. The CDR3 is 15 residues long. CDR3 coding DNA: TGTGCCAGCAGCCAGGGGGGTGTCCCTGTCTATGGCTACACCTTC. Translated, it gives CASSQGGVPVYGYTF.

This clone showed up just once. This rearrangement joins TRBV2 to TRBJ2-2, with D maybe TRBD2 (7 bases). The CDR3 runs 13 residues. Germline V lookup: CDR1 SNHLY, CDR2 FYNNEI. V gave up 10 bases and J gave up 7 bases, with 16 bases separating them. CDR3 region: CATLRGGGGELFF. CDR3 bases: TGTGCCACCCTGAGGGGAGGGGGCGGGGAGCTGTTTTTT.

This sequence joins TRBV9 and TRBJ2-7, with unresolved D. Trimming shortened V by 0 bases and J by 1 base, and 8 bases separated the two germline ends. The CDR3 consists of 14 residues. Germline-derived CDR1 and CDR2 are SGDLS and YYNGEE. In DNA, the CDR3 is TGTGCCAGCAGCGTAGAGCCCTCGTCCTACGAGCAGTACTTC. Protein: CASSVEPSSYEQYF.

The genes are TRBV7-8 and TRBJ2-7; TRBD2 matches at 7 bases. This CDR3 has 18 residues. Germline V gives CDR1 SGHVS, CDR2 FQNEAQ. The V segment lost 7 bases and the J segment 1 base; nucleotides outside the gene matches: 19. The CDR3 loop reads CASTPSLGGGPLSYEQYF. The CDR3 coding sequence is TGTGCCAGCACCCCTTCTTTGGGGGGAGGGCCTCTATCCTACGAGCAGTACTTC.

This clone was seen a handful of times. The V call is TRBV5-6, the J call TRBJ2-2; 10 bases agree with TRBD1. The CDR3 loop spans 16 amino acids. V was pared by 3 bases and J by 1 base, with 3 bases of the junction left unmatched. Germline-derived CDR1 and CDR2 are SGHDT and YYEEEE. CDR3 protein: CASSSGTGENTGELFF. DNA for the CDR3: TGTGCCAGCAGCTCCGGGACAGGGGAGAACACCGGGGAGCTGTTTTTT.

The J gene is TRBJ2-7, the V gene TRBV5-1; 7 nucleotides line up with TRBD1. Trimming removed 4 bases from V and 0 bases from J; junction bases left unmatched: 7. CDR1 SGHRS and CDR2 YFSETQ come from the germline V gene. The CDR3 length is 15 residues. The CDR3 spells CASSDGAGGSYEQYF. CDR3 bases: TGCGCCAGCAGCGACGGCGCAGGGGGCTCCTACGAGCAGTACTTC.

This sequence joins TRBV2 and TRBJ2-1; TRBD2 might be the D (6 bases). Trimming shortened V by 4 bases and J by 7 bases, and 17 bases separated the two germline ends. Per germline, CDR1 SNHLY and CDR2 FYNNEI. This CDR3 is 15 amino acids long. CDR3 sequence: CASSVEGPTGNEQFF. The CDR3 region has the DNA TGTGCCAGCAGTGTGGAGGGCCCAACTGGGAATGAGCAGTTCTTC. The full variable domain, with the rest looked up from reference TRBV2 and TRBJ2-1, is EPEVTQTPSHQVTQMGQEVILRCVPISNHLYFYWYRQILGQKVEFLVSFYNNEISEKSEIFDDQFSVERPDGSNFTLKIRSTKLEDSAMYFCASSVEGPTGNEQFFGPGTRLTVL.

The chain joins TRBV28 to TRBJ1-4; 9 positions agree with TRBD1. The CDR3 consists of 15 residues. The V gene end was trimmed by 6 bases and the J gene end by 5 bases; junction bases not matched to a gene: 7. Germline values: CDR1 MDHEN, CDR2 SYDVKM. The CDR3: CASRLPDRGNEKLFF. In DNA form, the CDR3 reads TGTGCCAGCAGACTTCCCGACAGGGGGAATGAAAAACTGTTTTTT.

This rearrangement joins TRBV15 to TRBJ2-4, with D perhaps matching TRBD2 (6 bases). Trimming left V 0 bases short and J 9 bases short, with 21 bases between. In germline, CDR1 is LNHNV, CDR2 YYDKDF (reference sequence). This CDR3 is 17 amino acids long. The CDR3 DNA sequence: TGTGCCACCAGCAGAGATTCGGGGGACGCACTCCCCCGCATTCAGTACTTC. Translation gives CATSRDSGDALPRIQYF.

Remarks on this clone: The same CDR3 can be traced to other DNA sequences in this sample. The chain uses TRBV18 and TRBJ2-6, with TRBD2 as a possible D gene (6 bases). This CDR3 is built from 17 residues. The germline V and J ends were trimmed by 3 bases and 2 bases, with 14 bases remaining between them. Germline CDR1 reads KGHSH; CDR2 reads LQKENI. CDR3 in amino acids: CASSPLDPGAGANVLTF. The CDR3 DNA follows: TGTGCCAGCTCACCTTTGGATCCGGGGGCTGGGGCCAACGTCCTGACTTTC.

V and J are TRBV6-1 and TRBJ1-4, with D perhaps TRBD1 (5 bases). Germline V lookup: CDR1 MNHNS, CDR2 SASEGT. The CDR3 totals 15 residues. Trimming removed 0 bases from V and 7 bases from J, with 12 bases in between. The CDR3 DNA is TGTGCCAGCAGTGAAGCAGGGGTCGGTCGTGAAAAACTGTTTTTT. It is translated as CASSEAGVGREKLFF.

The chain combines TRBV7-2 with TRBJ2-7, with TRBD1 matching over 7 bases. Germline V lookup: CDR1 SGHTA, CDR2 FQGNSA. This CDR3 is built from 15 residues. Losses at the gene ends were 5 bases for V and 5 bases for J; bases not matched to a gene: 12. CDR3 loop: CASSPRGPPGNEQYF. Here the CDR3 DNA reads TGTGCCAGCAGCCCAAGGGGGCCCCCTGGGAACGAGCAGTACTTC.

This chain joins TRBV9 and TRBJ2-1, with D unresolved. Germline assignment: CDR1 SGDLS and CDR2 YYNGEE. The CDR3 consists of 12 residues. Deletions cut 4 bases from V and 10 bases from J, with 12 bases between. The CDR3 region has the DNA TGTGCCAGCAGCACATACCTAGACGAGCAGTTCTTC. Its translation is CASSTYLDEQFF.

The rearrangement uses TRBV9 and TRBJ1-2; no definite D call. Germline V gene lookup returns CDR1 SGDLS and CDR2 YYNGEE. This CDR3 comprises 15 residues. V dropped 2 bases and J dropped 0 bases, with 11 bases sitting between them. The CDR3 DNA reads as TGTGCCAGCAGCGTCAACACCCTTCCTAACTATGGCTACACCTTC. This gives the protein CASSVNTLPNYGYTF.

The genes are TRBV7-9 and TRBJ1-1; D is ambiguous. V was shortened by 3 bases and J by 4 bases, with 9 bases between the two germline ends. CDR3 length: 13 residues. CDR1 and CDR2 from the germline V gene are SEHNR and FQNEAQ (reference sequence). The CDR3 DNA follows: TGTGCCAGCAGCTTTAGTGAGGGCACTGAAGCTTTCTTT. This encodes CASSFSEGTEAFF.

This chain uses TRBV12-3 or TRBV12-4 with TRBJ2-1; no reliable D call. This CDR3 region has 12 residues. Trimming pared 11 bases from V and 2 bases from J, leaving 10 bases between. CDR3 bases: TGTGCCTCGAGTAATCCCTACAATGAGCAGTTCTTC. It yields the protein CASSNPYNEQFF.